This TCR beta chain stems from a study of PD-1 blockade in classical Hodgkin lymphoma. The study's findings and limits: The study reported lower baseline TCR diversity in newly diagnosed patients than in healthy donors. Patients newly diagnosed and complete responders had comparable baseline diversity.

In every patient, relapse followed autologous stem cell transplantation, while exposure to brentuximab vedotin differed. The CDR3 is 14 residues long. Germline values: CDR1 SGHRS, CDR2 YFSETQ. With V trimmed by 5 bases and J by 5 bases, 6 bases remained unmatched. The table came from immunoSEQ multiplex PCR; TCRdb's copy has only in-frame clones and leaves some out. Of some 100,000 clones listed, approximately 92% were seen once; the top ten hold about 2.8%. A note on this clone: Its specificity is not known.

This clonotype was sampled from a human donor with classical Hodgkin lymphoma. The V call is TRBV5-1, the J call TRBJ2-5; TRBD2 aligns across 10 bases. Sequencing was performed on peripheral blood mononuclear cells (PBMCs), taken at baseline. CDR3 sequence reads: CASSPSGSLETQYF. The CDR3 coding sequence is TGCGCCAGCAGTCCTAGCGGGAGTCTCGAGACCCAGTACTTC.